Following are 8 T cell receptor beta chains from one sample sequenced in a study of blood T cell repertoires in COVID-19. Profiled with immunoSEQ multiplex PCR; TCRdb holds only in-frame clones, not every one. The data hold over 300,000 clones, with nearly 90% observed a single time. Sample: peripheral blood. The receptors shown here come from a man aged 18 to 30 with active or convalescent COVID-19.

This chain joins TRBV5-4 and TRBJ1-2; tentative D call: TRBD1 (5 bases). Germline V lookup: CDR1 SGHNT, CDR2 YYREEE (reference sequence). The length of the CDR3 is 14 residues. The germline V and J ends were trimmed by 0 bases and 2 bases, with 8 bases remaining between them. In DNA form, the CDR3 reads TGTGCCAGCAGCTTGGTAGGGGCCAACTATGGCTACACCTTC. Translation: CASSLVGANYGYTF.

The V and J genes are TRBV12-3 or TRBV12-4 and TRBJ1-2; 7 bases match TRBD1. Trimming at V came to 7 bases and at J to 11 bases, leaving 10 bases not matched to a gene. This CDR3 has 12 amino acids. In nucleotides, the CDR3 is TGTGCCAGCACGCCAGGGACAGCGACATACACCTTC. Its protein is CASTPGTATYTF.

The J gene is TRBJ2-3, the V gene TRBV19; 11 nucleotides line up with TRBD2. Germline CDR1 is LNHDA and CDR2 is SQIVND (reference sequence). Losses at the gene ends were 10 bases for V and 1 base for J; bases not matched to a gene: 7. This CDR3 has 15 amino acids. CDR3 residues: CATPPLAGGTDTQYF. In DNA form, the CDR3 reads TGTGCCACCCCCCCACTAGCGGGGGGCACAGATACGCAGTATTTT.

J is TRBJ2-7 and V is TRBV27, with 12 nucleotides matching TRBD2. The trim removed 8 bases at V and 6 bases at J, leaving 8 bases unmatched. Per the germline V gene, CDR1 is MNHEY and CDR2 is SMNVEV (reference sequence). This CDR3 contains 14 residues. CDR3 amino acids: CASRLAGGSVEQYF. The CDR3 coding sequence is TGTGCCAGCCGGCTAGCGGGAGGGTCGGTCGAGCAGTACTTC.

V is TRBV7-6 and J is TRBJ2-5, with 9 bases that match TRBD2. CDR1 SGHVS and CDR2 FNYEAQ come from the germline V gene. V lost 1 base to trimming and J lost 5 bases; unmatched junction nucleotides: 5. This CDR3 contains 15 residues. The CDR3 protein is CASSLVAGAVETQYF. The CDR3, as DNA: TGTGCCAGCAGCTTAGTAGCGGGAGCGGTGGAGACCCAGTACTTC.

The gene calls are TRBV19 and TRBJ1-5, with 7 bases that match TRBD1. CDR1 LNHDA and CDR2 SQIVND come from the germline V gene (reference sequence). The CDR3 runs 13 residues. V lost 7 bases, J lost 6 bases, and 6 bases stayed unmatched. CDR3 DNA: TGTGCCAGTAAAGTCCAGGGGGGTCAGCCCCAGCATTTT. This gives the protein CASKVQGGQPQHF.

In nucleotides, the CDR3 is TGCGCCAGCAGCCAAATGGACAGCAGTAGCGAGCAGTACTTC. Translation: CASSQMDSSSEQYF. The chain links TRBV4-3 to TRBJ2-7; D perhaps matches TRBD1 (6 bases). CDR3 length: 14 amino acids. Germline CDR1 is LGHNA and CDR2 is YSLEER. Trimming took off 2 bases at V and 6 bases at J, with 14 bases between the two ends.

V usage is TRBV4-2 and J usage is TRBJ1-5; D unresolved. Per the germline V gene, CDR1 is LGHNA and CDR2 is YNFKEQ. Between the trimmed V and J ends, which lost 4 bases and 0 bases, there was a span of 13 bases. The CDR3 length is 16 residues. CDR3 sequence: CASSLEAANSNQPQHF. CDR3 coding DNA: TGTGCCAGCAGCCTCGAGGCAGCGAATAGCAATCAGCCCCAGCATTTT.